Included here is one T cell receptor (beta chain) sequence, with context. This entry comes from a study of blood T cells in healthy people across ages. From germline, CDR1 is SGHRS and CDR2 YFSETQ. This CDR3 contains 14 residues. The use of a sample-barcoded 5' primer and a J-beta primer mix characterized a second PCR of about 6 to 11 cycles. The authors tagged each cDNA molecule using a template-switch adaptor with 12 random nucleotides. One entry per CDR3 protein results from TCRdb running MiXCR on the 5' RACE reads. There are 650,000 to 800,000 distinct CDR3 sequences in the sample; more than 40% occur only once, and around 18% lies in the top ten.

Specimen: blood. The chain has TRBV5-1 and TRBJ2-3; 10 bases are shared with TRBD2. The receptor was derived from a man in his 60s in good health. CDR3 sequence (DNA): TGCCCCACCTCTAGCGGGGGTGGCACAGATACGCAGTATTTT. Translated, it gives CPTSSGGGTDTQYF.